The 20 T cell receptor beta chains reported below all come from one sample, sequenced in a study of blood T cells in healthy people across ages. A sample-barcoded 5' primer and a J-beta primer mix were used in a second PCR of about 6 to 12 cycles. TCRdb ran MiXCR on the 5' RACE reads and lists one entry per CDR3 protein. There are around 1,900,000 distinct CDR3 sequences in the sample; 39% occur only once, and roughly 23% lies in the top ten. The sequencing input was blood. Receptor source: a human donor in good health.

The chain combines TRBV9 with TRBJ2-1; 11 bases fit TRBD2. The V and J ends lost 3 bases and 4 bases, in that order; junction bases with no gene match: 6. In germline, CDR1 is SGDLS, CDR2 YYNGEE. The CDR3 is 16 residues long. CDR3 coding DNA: TGTGCCAGCAGCGAGTCCGGGACTAGCGGTTACAATGAGCAGTTCTTC. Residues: CASSESGTSGYNEQFF. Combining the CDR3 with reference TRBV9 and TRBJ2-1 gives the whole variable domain DSGVTQTPKHLITATGQRVTLRCSPRSGDLSVYWYQQSLDQGLQFLIQYYNGEERAKGNILERFSAQQFPDLHSELNLSSLELGDSALYFCASSESGTSGYNEQFFGPGTRLTVL.

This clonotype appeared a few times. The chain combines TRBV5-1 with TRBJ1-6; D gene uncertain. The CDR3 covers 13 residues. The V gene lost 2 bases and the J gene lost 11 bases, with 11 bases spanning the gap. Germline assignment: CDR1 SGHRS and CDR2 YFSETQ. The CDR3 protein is CASSFGSDAPLHF. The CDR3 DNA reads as TGCGCCAGCAGCTTTGGGTCAGACGCACCCCTCCACTTT.

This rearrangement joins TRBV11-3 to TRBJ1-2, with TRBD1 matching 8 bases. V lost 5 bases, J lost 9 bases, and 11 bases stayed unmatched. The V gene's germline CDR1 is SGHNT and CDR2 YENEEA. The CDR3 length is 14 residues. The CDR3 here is CASSLGQGSASYTF. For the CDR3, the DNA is TGTGCCAGCAGCCTAGGACAGGGAAGTGCGAGCTACACCTTC.

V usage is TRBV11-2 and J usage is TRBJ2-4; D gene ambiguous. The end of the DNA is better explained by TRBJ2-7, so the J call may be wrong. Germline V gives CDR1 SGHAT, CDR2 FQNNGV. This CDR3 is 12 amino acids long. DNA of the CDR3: TGTGCCAGCAGCTTAGATTGGTTCGAGCAGTACTTC. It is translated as CASSLDWFEQYF.

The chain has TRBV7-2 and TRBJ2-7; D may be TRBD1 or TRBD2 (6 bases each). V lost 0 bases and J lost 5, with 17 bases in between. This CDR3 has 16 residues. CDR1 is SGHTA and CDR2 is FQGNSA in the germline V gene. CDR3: CASSLAMGGGRNEQYF. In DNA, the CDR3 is TGTGCCAGCAGCTTAGCTATGGGTGGGGGGCGCAACGAGCAGTACTTC.

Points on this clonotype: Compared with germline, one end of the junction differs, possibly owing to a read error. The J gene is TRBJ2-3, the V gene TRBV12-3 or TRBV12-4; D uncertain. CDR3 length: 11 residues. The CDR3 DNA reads TGTGTCAGCAGTTTCTCTGATACGCAGTATTTT. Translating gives CVSSFSDTQYF.

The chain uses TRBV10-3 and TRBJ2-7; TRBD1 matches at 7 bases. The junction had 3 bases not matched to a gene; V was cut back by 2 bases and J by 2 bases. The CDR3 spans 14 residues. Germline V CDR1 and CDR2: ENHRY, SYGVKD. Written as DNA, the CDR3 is TGTGCCATCAGTGAGGACAGGGAGACCTACGAGCAGTACTTC. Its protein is CAISEDRETYEQYF.

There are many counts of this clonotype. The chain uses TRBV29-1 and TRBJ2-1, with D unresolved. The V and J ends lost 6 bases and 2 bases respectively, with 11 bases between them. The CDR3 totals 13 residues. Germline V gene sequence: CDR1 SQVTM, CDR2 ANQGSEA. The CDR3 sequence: CSVPHAAYNEQFF. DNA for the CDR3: TGCAGCGTGCCCCACGCTGCCTACAATGAGCAGTTCTTC.

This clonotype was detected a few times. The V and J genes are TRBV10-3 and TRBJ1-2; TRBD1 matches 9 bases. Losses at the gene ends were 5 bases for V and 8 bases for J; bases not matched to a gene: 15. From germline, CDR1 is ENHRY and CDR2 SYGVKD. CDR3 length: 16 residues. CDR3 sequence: CAISRPGQGFSGGYTF. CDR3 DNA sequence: TGTGCCATCAGTCGGCCGGGACAGGGATTTTCGGGGGGCTACACCTTC.

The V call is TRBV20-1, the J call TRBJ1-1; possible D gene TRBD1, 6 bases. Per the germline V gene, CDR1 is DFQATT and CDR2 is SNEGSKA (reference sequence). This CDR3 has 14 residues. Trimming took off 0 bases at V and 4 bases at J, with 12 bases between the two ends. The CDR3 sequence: CSARDLGGFTEAFF. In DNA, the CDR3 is TGCAGTGCTAGAGATCTAGGGGGATTCACTGAAGCTTTCTTT.

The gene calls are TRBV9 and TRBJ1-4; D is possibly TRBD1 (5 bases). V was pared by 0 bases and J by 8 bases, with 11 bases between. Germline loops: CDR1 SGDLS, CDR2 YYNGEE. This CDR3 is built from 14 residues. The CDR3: CASSVDGGLEKLFF. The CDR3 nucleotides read TGTGCCAGCAGCGTAGACGGGGGACTCGAAAAACTGTTTTTT.

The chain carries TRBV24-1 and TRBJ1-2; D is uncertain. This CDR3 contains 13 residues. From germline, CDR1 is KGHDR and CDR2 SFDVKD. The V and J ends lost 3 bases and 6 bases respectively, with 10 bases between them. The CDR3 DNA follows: TGTGCCACCAGTGATAAACGGACGGATGGCTACACCTTC. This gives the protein CATSDKRTDGYTF.

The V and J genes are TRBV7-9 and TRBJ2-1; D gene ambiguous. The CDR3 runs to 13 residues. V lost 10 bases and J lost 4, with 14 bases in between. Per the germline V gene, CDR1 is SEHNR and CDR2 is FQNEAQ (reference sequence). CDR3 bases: TGTGCCATCAACACGGACGGTTACAATGAGCAGTTCTTC. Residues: CAINTDGYNEQFF.

The CDR3 DNA reads TGTGCCAGCAGCTTAACTAGCGGGGCGGGCTCCTACAATGAGCAGTTCTTC. Protein sequence: CASSLTSGAGSYNEQFF. The V and J genes are TRBV7-6 and TRBJ2-1; 10 nucleotides agree with TRBD2. CDR3 length equals 17 residues. CDR1 is SGHVS, CDR2 FNYEAQ, per germline. V was pared by 2 bases and J by 0 bases, with 4 bases of the junction left unmatched.

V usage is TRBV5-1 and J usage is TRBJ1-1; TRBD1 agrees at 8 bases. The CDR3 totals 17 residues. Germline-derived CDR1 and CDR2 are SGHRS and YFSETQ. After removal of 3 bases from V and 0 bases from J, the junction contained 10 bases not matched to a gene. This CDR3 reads CASSSLGQGPLNTEAFF. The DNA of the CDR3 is TGCGCCAGCAGCTCCCTTGGACAGGGACCCTTGAACACTGAAGCTTTCTTT.

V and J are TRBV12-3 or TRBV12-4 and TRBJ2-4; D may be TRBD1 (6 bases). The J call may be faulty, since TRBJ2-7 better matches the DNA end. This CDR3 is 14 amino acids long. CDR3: CASRPQGIFDEQYF. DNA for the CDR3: TGTGCCAGCAGGCCTCAGGGGATCTTCGACGAGCAGTACTTC.

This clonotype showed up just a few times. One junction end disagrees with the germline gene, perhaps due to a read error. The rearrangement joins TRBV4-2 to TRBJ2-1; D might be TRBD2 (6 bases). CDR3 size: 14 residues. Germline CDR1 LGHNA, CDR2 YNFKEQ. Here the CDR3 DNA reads TGTGTCAGCAGCCCGGGACTCGGGTACAATGAGCAGTTCTTC. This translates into CVSSPGLGYNEQFF.

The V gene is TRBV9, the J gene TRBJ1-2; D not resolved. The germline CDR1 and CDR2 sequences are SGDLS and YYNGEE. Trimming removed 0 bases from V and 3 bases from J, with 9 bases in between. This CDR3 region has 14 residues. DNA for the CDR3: TGTGCCAGCAGCGTAGTAGACGGTGACTATGGCTACACCTTC. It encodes CASSVVDGDYGYTF.

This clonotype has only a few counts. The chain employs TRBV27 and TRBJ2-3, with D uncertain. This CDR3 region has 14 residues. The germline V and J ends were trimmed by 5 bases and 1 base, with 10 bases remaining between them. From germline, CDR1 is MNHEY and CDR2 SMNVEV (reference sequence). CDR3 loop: CASSLNQGTDTQYF. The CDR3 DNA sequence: TGTGCCAGCAGTCTCAACCAGGGCACAGATACGCAGTATTTT.

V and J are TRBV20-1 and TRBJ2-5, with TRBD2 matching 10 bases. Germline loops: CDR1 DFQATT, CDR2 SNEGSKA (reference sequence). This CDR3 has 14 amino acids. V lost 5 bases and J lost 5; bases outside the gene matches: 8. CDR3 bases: TGCAGTGCTTTAAGCGGGGGGGCTTTGGAGACCCAGTACTTC. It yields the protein CSALSGGALETQYF.